This TCR beta chain derives from a study of blood T cell repertoires in COVID-19. Per the authors' pipeline: Amplification of reference gene primers was used by the study to estimate nucleated cell counts. The data were produced by immunoSEQ multiplex PCR, yet TCRdb's version contains in-frame clones alone and is incomplete. That table furnishes V, J and clone size, whereas the DNA furnished D and trimming. Among around 290,000 clones listed, 70% to 90% were seen once. This CDR3 has 16 amino acids. Germline CDR1 and CDR2: SNHLY and FYNNEI. Trimming pared 2 bases from V and 0 bases from J, leaving 11 bases between. A Seattle source enrolled patients during active infection and followed them longitudinally.

Specimen: peripheral blood. This clonotype originated in a woman aged 65 to 85 with COVID-19, enrolled during active disease. The V gene is TRBV2, the J gene TRBJ2-1, with a tentative D call TRBD2 (5 bases). The CDR3 protein is CASSERRGSSYNEQFF. The CDR3 DNA follows: TGTGCCAGCAGTGAACGTAGAGGGAGCTCCTACAATGAGCAGTTCTTC.